Listed here are 22 T cell receptor beta chains from one sample, sequenced in a study of blood T cell repertoires in COVID-19. Repertoires were generated with immunoSEQ multiplex PCR, while TCRdb's copy carries only in-frame clones and drops some. The sample lists some 130,000 clones, more than 75% seen once, with about 10% in the top ten. Sequencing used peripheral blood. Source of these receptors: a woman aged 65 to 85 with COVID-19, enrolled during active disease.

The V gene is TRBV2, the J gene TRBJ2-1, with 11 bases lining up with TRBD1. CDR3 length: 16 amino acids. Germline V gene sequence: CDR1 SNHLY, CDR2 FYNNEI. Trimming at V came to 6 bases and at J to 4 bases, leaving 8 bases not matched to a gene. The CDR3 DNA reads as TGTGCCAGCAGGGGACTCGGACAGGGGGCGTACAATGAGCAGTTCTTC. Translating gives CASRGLGQGAYNEQFF.

The J gene is TRBJ1-6, the V gene TRBV6-5; 9 bases fit TRBD1. The germline V gene has CDR1 MNHEY and CDR2 SVGAGI. With 4 bases clipped from V and 7 bases from J, the junction kept 5 bases outside the gene matches. The CDR3 runs to 15 residues. For the CDR3, the DNA is TGTGCCAGCAGTTCGGGACAGGGTATGAATTCACCCCTCCACTTT. Its translation: CASSSGQGMNSPLHF.

Worth noting for this clone: This sample also contains other DNA sequences that code for the same CDR3. The chain couples TRBV5-1 to TRBJ1-2, with 9 bases that match TRBD1. Unmatched junction bases numbered 4, after V lost 4 bases and J lost 3 bases. CDR1 SGHRS and CDR2 YFSETQ come from the germline V gene. The CDR3 runs to 14 residues. The CDR3 nucleotides read TGCGCCAGCAGCCCGACAGGGGGTGACTATGGCTACACCTTC. This gives the protein CASSPTGGDYGYTF.

The genes are TRBV7-9 and TRBJ1-2; 8 nucleotides agree with TRBD1. Losses at the gene ends were 1 base for V and 3 bases for J; bases not matched to a gene: 4. Germline-derived CDR1 and CDR2 are SEHNR and FQNEAQ (reference sequence). The CDR3 sequence is 15 residues long. CDR3 sequence: CASSLEDRGDYGYTF. The CDR3 DNA sequence: TGTGCCAGCAGCTTAGAAGACAGGGGAGACTATGGCTACACCTTC.

V usage is TRBV18 and J usage is TRBJ2-5, with TRBD2 identical over 8 bases. With V trimmed by 1 base and J by 3 bases, 7 bases remained unmatched. Germline-derived CDR1 and CDR2 are KGHSH and LQKENI. This CDR3 contains 16 residues. DNA for the CDR3: TGTGCCAGCTCACCACGCTCTCGGGGGGGCGAAGAGACCCAGTACTTC. Protein product: CASSPRSRGGEETQYF. Combining the CDR3 with reference TRBV18 and TRBJ2-5 gives the whole variable domain NAGVMQNPRHLVRRRGQEARLRCSPMKGHSHVYWYRQLPEEGLKFMVYLQKENIIDESGMPKERFSAEFPKEGPSILRIQQVVRGDSAAYFCASSPRSRGGEETQYFGPGTRLLVL.

This chain uses TRBV30 with TRBJ1-5; unclear D gene. The V end was cut by 4 bases, the J end by 3 bases, with 16 bases between. This CDR3 is 15 amino acids long. Germline-derived CDR1 and CDR2 are GTSNPN and SVGIG (reference sequence). CDR3 in DNA: TGTGCCTGGACCGCCAGCGGCGGCGTCAATCAGCCCCAGCATTTT. Translation gives CAWTASGGVNQPQHF.

V usage is TRBV10-3 and J usage is TRBJ1-6, with 7 bases aligning to TRBD1. The CDR3 consists of 13 residues. V was pared by 3 bases and J by 10 bases, with 3 bases of the junction left unmatched. The germline CDR1 and CDR2 sequences are ENHRY and SYGVKD. In DNA form, the CDR3 reads TGTGCCATCAGTGATACAGGGGAGTCACCCCTCCACTTT. It translates to CAISDTGESPLHF.

The V gene is TRBV4-1, the J gene TRBJ1-2, with 8 bases matching TRBD1. V lost 0 bases and J lost 8; bases outside the gene matches: 11. This CDR3 spans 16 amino acids. Germline V gene sequence: CDR1 MGHRA, CDR2 YSYEKL. The CDR3 bases are TGCGCCAGCAGCCAAGATGCAGGGGGCGCTCGGTTGGGCTACACCTTC. Its protein is CASSQDAGGARLGYTF.

The J gene is TRBJ1-2, the V gene TRBV30; D might be TRBD1 (5 bases). This CDR3 is built from 14 residues. V gave up 0 bases and J gave up 5 bases, with 13 bases separating them. Germline-derived CDR1 and CDR2 are GTSNPN and SVGIG (reference sequence). The CDR3 reads CAWSVRGTTYGYTF. The CDR3 DNA reads TGTGCCTGGAGTGTTAGGGGCACGACTTATGGCTACACCTTC.

This clone was seen just once. V and J are TRBV7-2 and TRBJ2-1, with TRBD1 matching 8 bases. V shed 2 bases and J 6 bases; nucleotides not matched to a gene: 3. CDR3 length equals 14 residues. The germline gives CDR1 SGHTA, CDR2 FQGNSA. This CDR3 is CASSLQGASNEQFF. The CDR3 DNA is TGTGCCAGCAGCTTACAGGGGGCTAGCAATGAGCAGTTCTTC.

The chain carries TRBV7-2 and TRBJ2-7; 9 bases are shared with TRBD1. This CDR3 has 14 amino acids. After removal of 8 bases from V and 4 bases from J, the junction contained 9 bases not matched to a gene. Germline lookup yields CDR1 SGHTA and CDR2 FQGNSA. CDR3 in DNA: TGTGCCAGCGGCCGGGACAGGGATACTTACGAGCAGTACTTC. Residues: CASGRDRDTYEQYF.

This clone occurred once. The V gene is TRBV4-1, the J gene TRBJ1-4, with TRBD1 matching 9 bases. The ends lost 4 bases at V and 7 bases at J; junction bases unmatched: 7. The V gene's germline CDR1 is MGHRA and CDR2 YSYEKL. The CDR3 sequence is 15 residues long. The CDR3 loop reads CASSLTGQGGEKLFF. CDR3 nucleotides: TGCGCCAGCAGCCTGACGGGACAGGGAGGTGAAAAACTGTTTTTT.

V is TRBV2 and J is TRBJ2-7; TRBD2 aligns across 8 bases. Germline V gives CDR1 SNHLY, CDR2 FYNNEI. With 3 bases clipped from V and 3 bases from J, the junction kept 7 bases outside the gene matches. The CDR3 sequence is 15 residues long. The CDR3 sequence: CASSETQRGYYEQYF. The CDR3, as DNA: TGTGCCAGCAGTGAGACCCAGCGGGGGTACTACGAGCAGTACTTC.

The chain employs TRBV5-6 and TRBJ1-4; D may be TRBD1 (5 bases). Germline loops: CDR1 SGHDT, CDR2 YYEEEE. The CDR3 runs to 16 residues. V was cut by 3 bases and J by 8 bases, with 20 bases left in between. Written as DNA, the CDR3 is TGTGCCAGCAGCTCTCGCCTTCAGGACATTGGAGAAAAACTGTTTTTT. Its translation: CASSSRLQDIGEKLFF.

This clone has only one observation. The chain has TRBV6-6 and TRBJ1-1, with D possibly TRBD1 on 5 matching bases. This CDR3 spans 13 amino acids. In germline, CDR1 is MNHNY, CDR2 SVGAGI (reference sequence). Trimming left V 5 bases short and J 11 bases short, with 18 bases between. Written as DNA, the CDR3 is TGTGCCAGCAGTGTTGACAGAGGAGGGGAGGCTTTCTTT. Its translation is CASSVDRGGEAFF.

This clone has more than one count but fewer than ten. The identical CDR3 is also encoded by other nucleotide sequences in the sample. The chain links TRBV19 to TRBJ1-3; possible D gene TRBD1, 6 bases. The CDR3 spans 15 residues. V lost 6 bases, J lost 0 bases, and 12 bases lay in between. The V gene's germline CDR1 is LNHDA and CDR2 SQIVND (reference sequence). Here the CDR3 DNA reads TGTGCCAGTAGGAGACAGGTCTACTCTGGAAACACCATATATTTT. Its translation is CASRRQVYSGNTIYF.

J is TRBJ1-6 and V is TRBV19; no definite D call. This CDR3 has 15 residues. V lost 8 bases and J lost 9, with 20 bases in between. The germline CDR1 and CDR2 sequences are LNHDA and SQIVND (reference sequence). CDR3 protein: CASAPSPQVGSPLHF. The CDR3 DNA reads TGTGCCAGTGCCCCCAGCCCCCAGGTTGGTTCACCCCTCCACTTT. The full variable domain, rest sourced from reference TRBV19 and TRBJ1-6, is DGGITQSPKYLFRKEGQNVTLSCEQNLNHDAMYWYRQDPGQGLRLIYYSQIVNDFQKGDIAEGYSVSREKKESFPLTVTSAQKNPTAFYLCASAPSPQVGSPLHFGNGTRLTVT.

The chain links TRBV19 to TRBJ1-2; a possible D gene is TRBD1 (6 bases). The CDR3 runs to 14 residues. Trimming shortened V by 6 bases and J by 8 bases, and 19 bases separated the two germline ends. The germline V gene encodes CDR1 LNHDA and CDR2 SQIVND (reference sequence). The CDR3 nucleotides are TGTGCCAGTAGACCTCTGGACAGCCGGCAAGGCTACACCTTC. Amino acid sequence: CASRPLDSRQGYTF.

The chain links TRBV4-2 to TRBJ1-1; no clear D. This CDR3 region has 16 residues. With 4 bases removed from V and 1 base from J, the gap between germline ends came to 16 bases. Germline values: CDR1 LGHNA, CDR2 YNFKEQ. The CDR3 DNA is TGTGCCAGCAGCCCCTCTGCTGGTGGGCCGAACACTGAAGCTTTCTTT. Its protein is CASSPSAGGPNTEAFF.

Written as DNA, the CDR3 is TGTGCCAGCAGAAGTGACAGGGCCTATGGCTACACCTTC. Amino acids: CASRSDRAYGYTF. The gene calls are TRBV28 and TRBJ1-2; 7 bases fit TRBD1. The trim removed 6 bases at V and 4 bases at J, leaving 5 bases unmatched. The germline V gene encodes CDR1 MDHEN and CDR2 SYDVKM. This CDR3 is built from 13 residues.

This clone was seen only once. V usage is TRBV24-1 and J usage is TRBJ2-3; D might be TRBD1 (6 bases). Germline V CDR1 and CDR2: KGHDR, SFDVKD. The CDR3 length is 17 residues. V lost 2 bases to trimming and J lost 3 bases, with 17 bases between them. Here the CDR3 reads CATSDSQGMVGTDTQYF. The CDR3, as DNA: TGTGCCACCAGTGATTCCCAGGGGATGGTTGGGACAGATACGCAGTATTTT.

V usage is TRBV9 and J usage is TRBJ1-3; the match to TRBD1 covers 9 bases. From germline, CDR1 is SGDLS and CDR2 YYNGEE. With 3 bases clipped from V and 0 bases from J, the junction kept 10 bases outside the gene matches. The CDR3 contains 18 residues. The CDR3: CASSGHRGGQGSGNTIYF. The CDR3 nucleotides are TGTGCCAGCAGCGGCCACCGGGGGGGACAGGGCTCTGGAAACACCATATATTTT.